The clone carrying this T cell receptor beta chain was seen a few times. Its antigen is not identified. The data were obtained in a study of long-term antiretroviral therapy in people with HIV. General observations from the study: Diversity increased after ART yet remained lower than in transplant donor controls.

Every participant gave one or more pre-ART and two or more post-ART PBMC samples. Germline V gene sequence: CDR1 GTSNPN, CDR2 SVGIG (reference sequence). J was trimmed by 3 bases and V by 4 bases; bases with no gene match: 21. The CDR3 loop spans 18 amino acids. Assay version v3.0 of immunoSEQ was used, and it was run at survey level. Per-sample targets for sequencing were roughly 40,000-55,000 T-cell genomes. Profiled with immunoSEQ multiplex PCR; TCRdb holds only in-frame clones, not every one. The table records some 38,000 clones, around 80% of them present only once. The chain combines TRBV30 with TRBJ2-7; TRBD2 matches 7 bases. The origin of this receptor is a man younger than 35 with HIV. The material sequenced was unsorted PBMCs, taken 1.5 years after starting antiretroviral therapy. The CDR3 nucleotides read TGTGCCTGGAAGGGAACTAGCGAGAAGTATGACGTATTCTACGAGCAGTACTTC. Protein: CAWKGTSEKYDVFYEQYF.